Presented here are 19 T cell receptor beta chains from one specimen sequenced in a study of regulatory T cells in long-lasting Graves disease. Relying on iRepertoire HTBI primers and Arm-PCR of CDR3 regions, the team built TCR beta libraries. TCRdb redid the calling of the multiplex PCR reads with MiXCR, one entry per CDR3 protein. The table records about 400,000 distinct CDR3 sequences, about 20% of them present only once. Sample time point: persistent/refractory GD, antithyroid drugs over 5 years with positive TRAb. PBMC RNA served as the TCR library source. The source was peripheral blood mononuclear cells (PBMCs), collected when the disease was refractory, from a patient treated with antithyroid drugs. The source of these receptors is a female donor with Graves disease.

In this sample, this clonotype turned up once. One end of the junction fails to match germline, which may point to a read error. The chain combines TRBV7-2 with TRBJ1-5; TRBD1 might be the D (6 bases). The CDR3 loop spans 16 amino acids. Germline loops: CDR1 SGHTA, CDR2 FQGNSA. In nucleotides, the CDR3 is TGCGCCAGCAGCCAAGATGCTAGGAGGGGGGATCAGCCCCAGCATTTT. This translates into CASSQDARRGDQPQHF.

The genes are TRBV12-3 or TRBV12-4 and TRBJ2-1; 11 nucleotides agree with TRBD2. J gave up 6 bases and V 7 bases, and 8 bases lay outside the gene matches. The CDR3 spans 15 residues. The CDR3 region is CASNPGLAVVNEQFF. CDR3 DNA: TGTGCCAGCAACCCGGGACTAGCGGTGGTCAATGAGCAGTTCTTC.

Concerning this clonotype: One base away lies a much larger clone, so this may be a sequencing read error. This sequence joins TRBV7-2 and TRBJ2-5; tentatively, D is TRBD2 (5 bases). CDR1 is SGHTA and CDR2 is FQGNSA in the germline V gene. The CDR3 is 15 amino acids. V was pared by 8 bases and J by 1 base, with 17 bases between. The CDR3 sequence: CASGVARRGQETQYF. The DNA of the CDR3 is TGTGCCAGCGGCGTAGCCCGACGGGGCCAAGAGACCCAGTACTTC.

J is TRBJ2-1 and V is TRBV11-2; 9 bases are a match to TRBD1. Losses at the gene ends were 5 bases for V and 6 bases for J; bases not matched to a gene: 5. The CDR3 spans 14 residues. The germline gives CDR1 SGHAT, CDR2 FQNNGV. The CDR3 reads CASSVNRGRNEQFF. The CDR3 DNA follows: TGTGCCAGCAGCGTTAACAGGGGGCGCAATGAGCAGTTCTTC.

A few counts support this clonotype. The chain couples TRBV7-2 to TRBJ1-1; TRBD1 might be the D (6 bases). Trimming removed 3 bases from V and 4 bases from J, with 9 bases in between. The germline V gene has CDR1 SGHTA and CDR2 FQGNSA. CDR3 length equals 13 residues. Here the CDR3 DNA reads TGTGCCAGCAGCTTGGGGGGGCGCACTGAAGCTTTCTTT. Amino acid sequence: CASSLGGRTEAFF.

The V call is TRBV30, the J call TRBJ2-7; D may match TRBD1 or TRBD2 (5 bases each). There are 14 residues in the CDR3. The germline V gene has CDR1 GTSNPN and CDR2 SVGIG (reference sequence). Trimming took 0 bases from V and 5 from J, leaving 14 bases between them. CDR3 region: CAWSVGDGRNEQYF. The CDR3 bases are TGTGCCTGGAGTGTCGGGGACGGACGGAACGAGCAGTACTTC. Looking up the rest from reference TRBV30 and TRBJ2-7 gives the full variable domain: SQTIHQWPATLVQPVGSPLSLECTVEGTSNPNLYWYRQAAGRGLQLLFYSVGIGQISSEVPQNLSASRPQDRQFILSSKKLLLSDSGFYLCAWSVGDGRNEQYFGPGTRLTVT.

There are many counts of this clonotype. The CDR3 DNA sequence: TGTGCCACCAGCGGCCGCCCAGCGGGTCAAGAGACCCAGTACTTC. Translated: CATSGRPAGQETQYF. The chain is built from TRBV15 and TRBJ2-5; possible D gene TRBD2, 6 bases. The V gene's germline CDR1 is LNHNV and CDR2 YYDKDF (reference sequence). Trimming removed 5 bases from V and 2 bases from J, with 15 bases in between. This CDR3 has 15 residues.

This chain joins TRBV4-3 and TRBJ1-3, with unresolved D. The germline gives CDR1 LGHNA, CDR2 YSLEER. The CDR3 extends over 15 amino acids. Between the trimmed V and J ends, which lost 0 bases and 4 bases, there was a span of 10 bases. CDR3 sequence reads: CASSQDLVSGNTIYF. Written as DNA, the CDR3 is TGCGCCAGCAGCCAAGATTTGGTTAGCGGAAACACCATATATTTT.

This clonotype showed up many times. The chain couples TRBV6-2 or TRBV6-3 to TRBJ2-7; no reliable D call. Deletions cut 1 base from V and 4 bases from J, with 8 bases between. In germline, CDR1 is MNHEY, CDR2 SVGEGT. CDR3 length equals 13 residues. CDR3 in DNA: TGTGCCAGCAGTTACTACGTGGGTTACGAGCAGTACTTC. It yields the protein CASSYYVGYEQYF.

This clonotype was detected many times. The CDR3 here is CASSLGSTNYEQYF. The CDR3 DNA reads TGTGCCAGCAGCTTAGGCAGCACCAACTACGAGCAGTACTTC. This sequence joins TRBV7-8 and TRBJ2-7; the D is unclear. Germline V gene lookup returns CDR1 SGHVS and CDR2 FQNEAQ. V shed 1 base and J shed 3 bases, with 10 bases lying between them. The CDR3 consists of 14 residues.

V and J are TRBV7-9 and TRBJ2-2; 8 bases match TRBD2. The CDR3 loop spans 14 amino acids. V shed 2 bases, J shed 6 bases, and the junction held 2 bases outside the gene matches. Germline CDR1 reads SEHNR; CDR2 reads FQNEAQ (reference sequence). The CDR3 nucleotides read TGTGCCAGCAGCTTAACGCGGGAGGCCGGGGAGCTGTTTTTT. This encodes CASSLTREAGELFF.

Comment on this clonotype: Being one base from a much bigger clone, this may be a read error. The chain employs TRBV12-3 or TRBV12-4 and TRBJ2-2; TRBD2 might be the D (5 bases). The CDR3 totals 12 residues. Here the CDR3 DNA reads TGTGCCAGCACAGAGTTCACCGGGGAGCTGCTTTTT. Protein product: CASTEFTGELLF.

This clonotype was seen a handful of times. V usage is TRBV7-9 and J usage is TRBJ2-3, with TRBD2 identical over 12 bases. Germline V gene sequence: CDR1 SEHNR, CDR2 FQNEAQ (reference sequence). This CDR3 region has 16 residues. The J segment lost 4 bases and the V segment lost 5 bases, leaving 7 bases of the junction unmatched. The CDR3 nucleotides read TGTGCCAGCAGCCCGACTAGCGGGAGTGGAGCAGATACGCAGTATTTT. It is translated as CASSPTSGSGADTQYF. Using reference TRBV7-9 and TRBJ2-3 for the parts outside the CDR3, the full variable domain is DTGVSQNPRHKITKRGQNVTFRCDPISEHNRLYWYRQTLGQGPEFLTYFQNEAQLEKSRLLSDRFSAERPKGSFSTLEIQRTEQGDSAMYLCASSPTSGSGADTQYFGPGTRLTVL.

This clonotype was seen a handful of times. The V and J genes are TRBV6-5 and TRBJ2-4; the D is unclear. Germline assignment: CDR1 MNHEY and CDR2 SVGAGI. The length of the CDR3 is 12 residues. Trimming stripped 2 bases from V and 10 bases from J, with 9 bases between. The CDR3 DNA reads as TGTGCCAGCAGTTACCTCGCTGGTATTCAGTACTTC. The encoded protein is CASSYLAGIQYF.

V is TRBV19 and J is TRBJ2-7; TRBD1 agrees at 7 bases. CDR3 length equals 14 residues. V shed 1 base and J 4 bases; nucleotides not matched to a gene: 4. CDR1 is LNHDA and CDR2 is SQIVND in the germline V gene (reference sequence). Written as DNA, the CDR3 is TGTGCCAGTAGTATAGGCGACAGGGAGTACGAGCAGTACTTC. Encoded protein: CASSIGDREYEQYF.

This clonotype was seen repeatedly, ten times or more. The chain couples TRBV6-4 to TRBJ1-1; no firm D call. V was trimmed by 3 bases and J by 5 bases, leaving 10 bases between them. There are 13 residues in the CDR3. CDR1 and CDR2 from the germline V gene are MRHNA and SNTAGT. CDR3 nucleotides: TGTGCCAGCAGTGAGGGCGCGAGTACTGAAGCTTTCTTT. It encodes CASSEGASTEAFF.

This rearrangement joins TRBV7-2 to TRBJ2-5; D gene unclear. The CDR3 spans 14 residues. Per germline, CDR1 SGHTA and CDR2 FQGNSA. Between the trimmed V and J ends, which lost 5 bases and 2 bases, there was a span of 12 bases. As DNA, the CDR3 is TGTGCCAGCAGCCAAACATACGCACAAGAGACCCAGTACTTC. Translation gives CASSQTYAQETQYF.

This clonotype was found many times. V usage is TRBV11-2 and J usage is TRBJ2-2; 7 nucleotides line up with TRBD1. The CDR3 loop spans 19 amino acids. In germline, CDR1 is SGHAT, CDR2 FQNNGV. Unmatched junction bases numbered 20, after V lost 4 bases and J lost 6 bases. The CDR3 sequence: CASSSMVLSINRGSGELFF. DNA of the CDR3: TGTGCCAGCAGCTCGATGGTCTTATCCATTAACAGGGGATCCGGGGAGCTGTTTTTT. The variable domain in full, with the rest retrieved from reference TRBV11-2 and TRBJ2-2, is EAGVAQSPRYKIIEKRQSVAFWCNPISGHATLYWYQQILGQGPKLLIQFQNNGVVDDSQLPKDRFSAERLKGVDSTLKIQPAKLEDSAVYLCASSSMVLSINRGSGELFFGEGSRLTVL.

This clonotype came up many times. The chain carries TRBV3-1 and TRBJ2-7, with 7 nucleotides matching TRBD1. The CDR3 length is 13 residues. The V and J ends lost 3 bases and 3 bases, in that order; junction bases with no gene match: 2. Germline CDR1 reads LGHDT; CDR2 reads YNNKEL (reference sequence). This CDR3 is CASSQGQLYEQYF. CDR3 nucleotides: TGTGCCAGCAGCCAGGGACAGCTCTACGAGCAGTACTTC.